These 32 T cell receptor beta chains share one sample of origin, sequenced in a study of cytomegalovirus exposure and HLA in healthy donors. It was with 60 Vbeta and 13 Jbeta primers that the PCR ran. Sequenced by immunoSEQ multiplex PCR; TCRdb stores in-frame clones only, minus some. The table records around 88,000 clones, around 67% of them present only once. Sequencing used PBMCs. Receptor source: a male donor in good health and CMV-seronegative.

The chain combines TRBV7-9 with TRBJ1-1, with D possibly TRBD1 on 6 matching bases. The V end lost 6 bases, the J end lost 10 bases, and 15 bases lay between the germline ends. The germline gives CDR1 SEHNR, CDR2 FQNEAQ (reference sequence). This CDR3 has 12 residues. CDR3 sequence reads: CASSPTGSGAFF. The DNA for the CDR3 is TGTGCCAGCAGTCCTACAGGGAGTGGAGCTTTCTTT.

The chain links TRBV7-6 to TRBJ2-5; 7 nucleotides agree with TRBD2. This CDR3 spans 15 amino acids. Germline values: CDR1 SGHVS, CDR2 FNYEAQ. The ends lost 5 bases at V and 2 bases at J; junction bases unmatched: 8. The CDR3 coding sequence is TGTGCCAGCAGCCGAGCGGGCGGGAGTCAAGAGACCCAGTACTTC. This sequence encodes CASSRAGGSQETQYF.

This clone showed up just once. V usage is TRBV19 and J usage is TRBJ1-1; D might be TRBD1 (6 bases). The CDR3 is 15 residues long. V lost 10 bases and J lost 0, with 18 bases in between. Germline V gene data show CDR1 as LNHDA and CDR2 as SQIVND (reference sequence). CDR3: CATGRTATMNTEAFF. The CDR3 DNA sequence: TGTGCCACCGGGAGGACAGCCACCATGAACACTGAAGCTTTCTTT.

This clone has more than one count but fewer than ten. The chain combines TRBV15 with TRBJ2-5, with D perhaps matching TRBD2 (6 bases). The DNA end is a closer match to TRBJ2-7, so the J assignment may be wrong. The CDR3 has 17 amino acids. Germline CDR1 LNHNV, CDR2 YYDKDF (reference sequence). The CDR3 bases are TGTGCCACCAGCAGAGAGGAAGAGCGGGTGAGCTCCTACGAGCAGTACTTC. It translates to CATSREEERVSSYEQYF.

The J gene is TRBJ2-5, the V gene TRBV7-3; TRBD1 matches at 7 bases. V dropped 5 bases and J dropped 5; count of bases not matched to a gene: 5. The CDR3 is 13 residues long. The germline V gene has CDR1 SGHTA and CDR2 FQGTGA. As DNA, the CDR3 is TGTGCCAGCAGCCCACAGGGGCTGGAGACCCAGTACTTC. It translates to CASSPQGLETQYF.

The chain has TRBV11-3 and TRBJ2-5, with 7 nucleotides matching TRBD1. The CDR3 length is 13 residues. Germline V lookup: CDR1 SGHNT, CDR2 YENEEA. Losses at the gene ends were 5 bases for V and 5 bases for J; bases not matched to a gene: 5. The CDR3: CASSRGQYETQYF. DNA of the CDR3: TGTGCCAGCAGCCGGGGACAGTATGAGACCCAGTACTTC.

This clone was found once. The V and J genes are TRBV27 and TRBJ1-3; D may be TRBD1 (6 bases). Trimming removed 5 bases at V and 0 bases at J, with 14 bases between. The CDR3 is made up of 16 amino acids. Germline-derived CDR1 and CDR2 are MNHEY and SMNVEV (reference sequence). CDR3 in DNA: TGTGCCAGCAGTCCTCGACAGGCGTTCTCTGGAAACACCATATATTTT. Its protein is CASSPRQAFSGNTIYF.

This clone was recorded once. V usage is TRBV10-3 and J usage is TRBJ2-7, with TRBD2 identical over 13 bases. Germline-derived CDR1 and CDR2 are ENHRY and SYGVKD. The CDR3 length is 13 residues. After removal of 8 bases from V and 5 bases from J, the junction contained 3 bases not matched to a gene. The CDR3 sequence: CAIGTSGADEQYF. The CDR3 DNA sequence: TGTGCCATCGGGACTAGCGGGGCAGACGAGCAGTACTTC.

The V call is TRBV19, the J call TRBJ1-1; no firm D call. The CDR3 is made up of 15 amino acids. V lost 1 base, J lost 1 base, and 10 bases lay in between. Per the germline V gene, CDR1 is LNHDA and CDR2 is SQIVND (reference sequence). As DNA, the CDR3 is TGTGCCAGTAGTATAGGTCGCACACAGAACACTGAAGCTTTCTTT. Amino acids: CASSIGRTQNTEAFF.

The J gene is TRBJ2-5, the V gene TRBV7-9; D may be TRBD2 (5 bases). The CDR3 consists of 13 residues. Looked up from germline, CDR1 is SEHNR and CDR2 is FQNEAQ (reference sequence). Trimming left V 8 bases short and J 3 bases short, with 13 bases between. The CDR3 bases are TGTGCCAGCGGGTCGGCGGGTAAAGAGACCCAGTACTTC. Translated: CASGSAGKETQYF.

V usage is TRBV9 and J usage is TRBJ2-7; tentatively, D is TRBD1 (6 bases). The CDR3 runs 15 residues. Trimming took 3 bases from V and 3 from J, leaving 16 bases between them. Germline V lookup: CDR1 SGDLS, CDR2 YYNGEE. The CDR3 spells CASSERTAKFYEQYF. The DNA for the CDR3 is TGTGCCAGCAGCGAAAGGACAGCGAAATTCTACGAGCAGTACTTC.

The chain employs TRBV7-6 and TRBJ2-4; D call uncertain. The ends were cut back, 5 bases at V and 9 bases at J, with 17 bases in the middle. Germline loops: CDR1 SGHVS, CDR2 FNYEAQ. The CDR3 extends over 14 amino acids. CDR3 bases: TGTGCCAGCAGCCCCAGGATCCGTCACGGCATTCAGTACTTC. Translating it yields CASSPRIRHGIQYF.

In this sample, this clone turned up once. CDR3 amino acids: CASRLAPQETQYF. Here the CDR3 DNA reads TGCGCCAGCAGACTCGCCCCACAAGAGACCCAGTACTTC. The chain joins TRBV5-1 to TRBJ2-5; no clear D. The germline gives CDR1 SGHRS, CDR2 YFSETQ. Deletions cut 5 bases from V and 2 bases from J, with 10 bases between. This CDR3 has 13 residues.

This clone is a singleton in its sample. The CDR3 loop is CASIRTGLNTGELFF. The CDR3 coding sequence is TGTGCCAGCATCCGGACAGGTCTAAACACCGGGGAGCTGTTTTTT. V is TRBV6-1 and J is TRBJ2-2; TRBD1 matches at 7 bases. The CDR3 totals 15 residues. With 7 bases clipped from V and 2 bases from J, the junction kept 7 bases outside the gene matches. Germline V gene data show CDR1 as MNHNS and CDR2 as SASEGT.

J is TRBJ1-1 and V is TRBV29-1, with TRBD1 matching 8 bases. This CDR3 has 12 amino acids. V was pared by 8 bases and J by 3 bases, with 5 bases of the junction left unmatched. Germline values: CDR1 SQVTM, CDR2 ANQGSEA. The CDR3 region is CSSGQGHTEAFF. The CDR3 DNA reads as TGCAGCTCCGGACAGGGCCACACTGAAGCTTTCTTT.

The chain uses TRBV11-3 and TRBJ2-3; 8 bases align to TRBD1. This CDR3 is 15 amino acids long. After removal of 4 bases from V and 5 bases from J, the junction contained 8 bases not matched to a gene. The germline CDR1 and CDR2 sequences are SGHNT and YENEEA. This CDR3 reads CASSSGQGRIDTQYF. The CDR3 bases are TGTGCCAGCAGCTCAGGACAGGGTAGAATAGATACGCAGTATTTT. Based on the CDR3 plus reference TRBV11-3 and TRBJ2-3, the full variable domain is EAGVVQSPRYKIIEKKQPVAFWCNPISGHNTLYWYLQNLGQGPELLIRYENEEAVDDSQLPKDRFSAERLKGVDSTLKIQPAELGDSAVYLCASSSGQGRIDTQYFGPGTRLTVL.

The chain carries TRBV28 and TRBJ1-5; 10 nucleotides match TRBD1. V dropped 4 bases and J dropped 6; count of bases not matched to a gene: 6. Per germline, CDR1 MDHEN and CDR2 SYDVKM. The CDR3 sequence is 15 residues long. CDR3 DNA sequence: TGTGCCAGCAGTTACCATGGACAGGGGGGTCAGCCCCAGCATTTT. Its translation: CASSYHGQGGQPQHF.

The chain recombines TRBV7-3 with TRBJ2-1; 7 nucleotides match TRBD2. V shed 5 bases and J 3 bases; nucleotides not matched to a gene: 10. CDR1 and CDR2 (germline): SGHTA, FQGTGA. The CDR3 has 16 residues. CDR3 DNA sequence: TGTGCCAGCAGCCCTTTAGGCGGGAGAGTCTACAATGAGCAGTTCTTC. This gives the protein CASSPLGGRVYNEQFF.

This chain links TRBV12-5 with TRBJ1-2; possibly TRBD1 for D (6 bases). CDR1 is LGHNT and CDR2 is FRNRAP in the germline V gene. The CDR3 is 16 amino acids. The V end was cut by 1 base, the J end by 5 bases, with 17 bases between. Here the CDR3 reads CASGLDGQRRTYGYTF. The CDR3 bases are TGTGCTAGTGGTTTGGATGGACAGAGACGGACTTATGGCTACACCTTC. Drawing the rest from reference TRBV12-5 and TRBJ1-2, the complete variable domain is DARVTQTPRHKVTEMGQEVTMRCQPILGHNTVFWYRQTMMQGLELLAYFRNRAPLDDSGMPKDRFSAEMPDATLATLKIQPSEPRDSAVYFCASGLDGQRRTYGYTFGSGTRLTVV.

To note about this clone: Sequence at one end of the junction differs from germline and may be a read error. This sample includes further DNA sequences coding for the same CDR3. As DNA, the CDR3 is TGTGCCAGCAGTTCCCCAGGGGGCACTGAGGCTTTCTTT. It codes for CASSSPGGTEAFF. The gene calls are TRBV6-5 and TRBJ1-1; 8 positions match TRBD1. Germline CDR1 and CDR2: MNHEY and SVGAGI. CDR3 length: 13 amino acids.

The chain has TRBV7-9 and TRBJ2-5, with D possibly being TRBD2 (5 bases). Trimming pared 4 bases from V and 2 bases from J, leaving 11 bases between. The CDR3 spans 14 residues. Germline CDR1 is SEHNR and CDR2 is FQNEAQ (reference sequence). CDR3 loop: CASSWELRQETQYF. CDR3 nucleotides: TGTGCCAGCAGCTGGGAGCTGAGACAAGAGACCCAGTACTTC.

This chain joins TRBV7-8 and TRBJ2-2; D might be TRBD2 (6 bases). With 5 bases removed from V and 3 bases from J, the gap between germline ends came to 19 bases. This CDR3 region has 17 residues. Germline V gives CDR1 SGHVS, CDR2 FQNEAQ. The CDR3 DNA is TGTGCCAGCAGCCTCGTGGCGGGGCGTGGGGACACCGGGGAGCTGTTTTTT. Amino acid sequence: CASSLVAGRGDTGELFF.

This clone came up once. The rearrangement links TRBV19 to TRBJ1-5; a weak D match, TRBD1 (5 bases). V lost 7 bases and J lost 4, with 11 bases in between. The germline V gene encodes CDR1 LNHDA and CDR2 SQIVND (reference sequence). There are 13 residues in the CDR3. The CDR3, as DNA: TGTGCCAGTAAGGGGAGGAGTAATCAGCCCCAGCATTTT. This translates into CASKGRSNQPQHF.

A word on this clone: At one end, the junction sequence differs from germline, possibly due to a read error. V gene TRBV9 combines with J gene TRBJ2-7; 9 bases align to TRBD1. Germline-derived CDR1 and CDR2 are SGDLS and YYNGEE. The CDR3 runs to 15 residues. In nucleotides, the CDR3 is TGTGCCAGCAGCGTAGCGGGGACAGGGACCTACGGGCAGTACTTC. Its protein product is CASSVAGTGTYGQYF. Full variable domain (remainder filled in from reference TRBV9 and TRBJ2-7): DSGVTQTPKHLITATGQRVTLRCSPRSGDLSVYWYQQSLDQGLQFLIQYYNGEERAKGNILERFSAQQFPDLHSELNLSSLELGDSALYFCASSVAGTGTYGQYFGPGTRLTVT.

The rearrangement links TRBV5-4 to TRBJ2-3, with TRBD2 matching 9 bases. CDR1 SGHNT and CDR2 YYREEE come from the germline V gene (reference sequence). The V and J ends lost 5 bases and 2 bases, in that order; junction bases with no gene match: 18. CDR3 length: 19 amino acids. The CDR3 coding sequence is TGTGCCAGCAGAAAACCGGGACGGCCGGGACTAGCTAACACAGATACGCAGTATTTT. Translating gives CASRKPGRPGLANTDTQYF.

V and J are TRBV9 and TRBJ2-3; perhaps TRBD2 as D (5 bases). This CDR3 is built from 17 residues. The germline V gene encodes CDR1 SGDLS and CDR2 YYNGEE. The germline V and J ends were trimmed by 0 bases and 1 base, with 15 bases remaining between them. CDR3 DNA: TGTGCCAGCAGCGTAGAAGTTAGAGGGTCTCGCACAGATACGCAGTATTTT. Residues: CASSVEVRGSRTDTQYF.

This clone was recorded a few times. The genes are TRBV5-4 and TRBJ2-7, with TRBD2 matching 8 bases. The CDR3 is 15 amino acids. Germline V CDR1 and CDR2: SGHNT, YYREEE (reference sequence). The J segment lost 0 bases and the V segment lost 2 bases, leaving 4 bases of the junction unmatched. This CDR3 is CASSLSSGFSYEQYF. The CDR3, as DNA: TGTGCCAGCAGCTTATCTAGCGGGTTCTCCTACGAGCAGTACTTC.

V is TRBV5-4 and J is TRBJ2-7; TRBD2 matches at 9 bases. Germline V gene lookup returns CDR1 SGHNT and CDR2 YYREEE (reference sequence). The V gene end was trimmed by 1 base and the J gene end by 6 bases; junction bases not matched to a gene: 5. The CDR3 spans 14 residues. Here the CDR3 reads CASSLSSGAGEQYF. CDR3 sequence (DNA): TGTGCCAGCAGCTTGTCTAGCGGGGCGGGCGAGCAGTACTTC.

This clone was found a few times. The chain is built from TRBV6-5 and TRBJ1-1, with 7 bases lining up with TRBD1. The junction had 6 bases not matched to a gene; V was cut back by 2 bases and J by 0 bases. The germline V gene encodes CDR1 MNHEY and CDR2 SVGAGI. The CDR3 covers 16 residues. The CDR3 is CASSYPGDRLNTEAFF. The CDR3 DNA follows: TGTGCCAGCAGTTACCCTGGGGACAGACTGAACACTGAAGCTTTCTTT.

V gene TRBV28 combines with J gene TRBJ2-5; 9 bases map to TRBD1. With 4 bases clipped from V and 5 bases from J, the junction kept 11 bases outside the gene matches. Germline CDR1 reads MDHEN; CDR2 reads SYDVKM. The CDR3 length is 16 residues. The CDR3 loop is CASSSPGTGTGETQYF. CDR3 DNA: TGTGCCAGCAGTTCACCCGGGACAGGGACGGGCGAGACCCAGTACTTC.

The CDR3 DNA follows: TGTGCCACCAGCAGAGGAGGTGGCGTAAAAGAGACCCAGTACTTC. This gives the protein CATSRGGGVKETQYF. J is TRBJ2-5 and V is TRBV15; D is ambiguous. V was cut by 1 base and J by 3 bases, with 12 bases left in between. The CDR3 consists of 15 residues. The V gene's germline CDR1 is LNHNV and CDR2 YYDKDF (reference sequence).

The genes are TRBV19 and TRBJ2-5; TRBD2 matches 7 bases. Germline CDR1 is LNHDA and CDR2 is SQIVND (reference sequence). V was pared by 4 bases and J by 5 bases, with 10 bases of the junction left unmatched. This CDR3 contains 15 residues. The CDR3 DNA reads as TGTGCCAGTAGTACCTCCGGCGGGAGAGTGGAGACCCAGTACTTC. Protein: CASSTSGGRVETQYF.